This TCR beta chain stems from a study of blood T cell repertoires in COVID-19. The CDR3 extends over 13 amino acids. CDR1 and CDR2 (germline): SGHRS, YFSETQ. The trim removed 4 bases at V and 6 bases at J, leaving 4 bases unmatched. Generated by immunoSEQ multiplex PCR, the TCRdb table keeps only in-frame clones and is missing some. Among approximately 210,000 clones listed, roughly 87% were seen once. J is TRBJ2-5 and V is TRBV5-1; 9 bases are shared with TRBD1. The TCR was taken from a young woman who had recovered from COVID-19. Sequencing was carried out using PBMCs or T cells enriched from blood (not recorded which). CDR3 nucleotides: TGCGCCAGCAGCCGGACAGGGGAACAGACCCAGTACTTC. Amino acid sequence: CASSRTGEQTQYF.